This T cell receptor beta chain is from a study of technical replicates of blood from several donors. TCRdb's copy holds only in-frame clones and misses some; the assay was immunoSEQ multiplex PCR. The sample has tens of thousands of clones, roughly 94% seen once. Trimming took 1 base from V and 4 from J, leaving 14 bases between them. The CDR3 is 15 amino acids. Germline V gene data show CDR1 as SNHLY and CDR2 as FYNNEI. This clone was observed a single time. Source material: T cells isolated from PBMCs. The sequence derives from a human donor in good health. The chain is built from TRBV2 and TRBJ2-7; tentative D call: TRBD1 (5 bases). Here the CDR3 DNA reads TGTGCCAGCAGTGAAGGGGCAGGGCGGTGGTACGAGCAGTACTTC. Translating gives CASSEGAGRWYEQYF.